Described below is a single TCR beta chain sequence and its context. The sample is drawn from a study of blood T cell repertoires in COVID-19. Background on the study: The origin of the acute and convalescent COVID-19 samples was the United States, Italy and Spain.

Clones were sequenced by immunoSEQ multiplex PCR, and TCRdb holds only the in-frame ones, with some missing. This sample carries around 230,000 clones, around 87% of them seen once, and the ten largest clones take approximately 7.9%. The length of the CDR3 is 14 residues. Trimming took off 1 base at V and 2 bases at J, with 8 bases between the two ends. In germline, CDR1 is MNHNY, CDR2 SVGAGI (reference sequence). This clonotype was obtained from a man between 60 and 70 years old who had recovered from COVID-19. The chain employs TRBV6-6 and TRBJ1-1; no firm D call. Sequences were obtained from peripheral blood. The CDR3 spells CASSYWQYNTEAFF. Here the CDR3 DNA reads TGTGCCAGCAGTTACTGGCAGTATAACACTGAAGCTTTCTTT.